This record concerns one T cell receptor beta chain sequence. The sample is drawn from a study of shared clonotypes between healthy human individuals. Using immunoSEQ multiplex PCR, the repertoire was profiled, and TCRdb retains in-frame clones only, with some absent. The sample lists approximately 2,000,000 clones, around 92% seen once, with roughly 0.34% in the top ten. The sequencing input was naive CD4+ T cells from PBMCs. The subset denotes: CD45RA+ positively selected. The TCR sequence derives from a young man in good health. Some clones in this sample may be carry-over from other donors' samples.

The CDR3 region is CATSRATGFDTEAFF. For the CDR3, the DNA is TGTGCCACCAGCAGAGCCACAGGGTTTGACACTGAAGCTTTCTTT. The chain carries TRBV15 and TRBJ1-1; TRBD1 might be the D (6 bases). Trimming took 1 base from V and 3 from J, leaving 12 bases between them. Germline V CDR1 and CDR2: LNHNV, YYDKDF (reference sequence). This CDR3 has 15 residues.